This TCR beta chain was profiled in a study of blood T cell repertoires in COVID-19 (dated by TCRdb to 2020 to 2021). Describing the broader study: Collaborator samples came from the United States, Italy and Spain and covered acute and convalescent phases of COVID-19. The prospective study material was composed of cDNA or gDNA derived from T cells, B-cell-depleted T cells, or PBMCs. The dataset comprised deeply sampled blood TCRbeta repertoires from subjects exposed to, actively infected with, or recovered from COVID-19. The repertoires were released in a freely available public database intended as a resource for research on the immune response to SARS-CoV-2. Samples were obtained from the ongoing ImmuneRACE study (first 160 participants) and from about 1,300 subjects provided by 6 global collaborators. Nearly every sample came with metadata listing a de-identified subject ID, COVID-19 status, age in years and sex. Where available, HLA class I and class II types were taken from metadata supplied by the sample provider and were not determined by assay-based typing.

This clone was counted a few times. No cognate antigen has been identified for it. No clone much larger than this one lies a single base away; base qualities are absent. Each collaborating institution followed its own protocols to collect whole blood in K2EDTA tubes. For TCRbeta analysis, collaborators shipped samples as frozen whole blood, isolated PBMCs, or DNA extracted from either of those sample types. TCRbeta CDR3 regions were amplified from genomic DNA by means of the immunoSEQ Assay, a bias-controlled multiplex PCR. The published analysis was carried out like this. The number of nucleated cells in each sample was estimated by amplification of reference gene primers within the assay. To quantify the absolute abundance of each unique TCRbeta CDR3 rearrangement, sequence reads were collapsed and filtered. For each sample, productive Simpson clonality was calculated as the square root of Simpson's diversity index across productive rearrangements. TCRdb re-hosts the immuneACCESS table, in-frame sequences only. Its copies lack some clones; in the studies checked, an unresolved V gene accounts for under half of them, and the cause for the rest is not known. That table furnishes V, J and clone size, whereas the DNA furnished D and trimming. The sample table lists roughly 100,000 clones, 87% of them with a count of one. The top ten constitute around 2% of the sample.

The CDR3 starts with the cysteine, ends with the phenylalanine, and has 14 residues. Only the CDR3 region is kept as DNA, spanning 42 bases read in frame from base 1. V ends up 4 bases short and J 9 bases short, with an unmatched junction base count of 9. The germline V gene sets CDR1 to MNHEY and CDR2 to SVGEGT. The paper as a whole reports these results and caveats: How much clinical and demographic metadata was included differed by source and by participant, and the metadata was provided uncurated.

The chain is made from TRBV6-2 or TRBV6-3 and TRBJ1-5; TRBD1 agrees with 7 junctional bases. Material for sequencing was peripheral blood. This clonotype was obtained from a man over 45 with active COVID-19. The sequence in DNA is TGTGCCAGCAGTTGGGGACAGCCCTCAGGGCCCCAGCATTTT. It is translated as CASSWGQPSGPQHF.